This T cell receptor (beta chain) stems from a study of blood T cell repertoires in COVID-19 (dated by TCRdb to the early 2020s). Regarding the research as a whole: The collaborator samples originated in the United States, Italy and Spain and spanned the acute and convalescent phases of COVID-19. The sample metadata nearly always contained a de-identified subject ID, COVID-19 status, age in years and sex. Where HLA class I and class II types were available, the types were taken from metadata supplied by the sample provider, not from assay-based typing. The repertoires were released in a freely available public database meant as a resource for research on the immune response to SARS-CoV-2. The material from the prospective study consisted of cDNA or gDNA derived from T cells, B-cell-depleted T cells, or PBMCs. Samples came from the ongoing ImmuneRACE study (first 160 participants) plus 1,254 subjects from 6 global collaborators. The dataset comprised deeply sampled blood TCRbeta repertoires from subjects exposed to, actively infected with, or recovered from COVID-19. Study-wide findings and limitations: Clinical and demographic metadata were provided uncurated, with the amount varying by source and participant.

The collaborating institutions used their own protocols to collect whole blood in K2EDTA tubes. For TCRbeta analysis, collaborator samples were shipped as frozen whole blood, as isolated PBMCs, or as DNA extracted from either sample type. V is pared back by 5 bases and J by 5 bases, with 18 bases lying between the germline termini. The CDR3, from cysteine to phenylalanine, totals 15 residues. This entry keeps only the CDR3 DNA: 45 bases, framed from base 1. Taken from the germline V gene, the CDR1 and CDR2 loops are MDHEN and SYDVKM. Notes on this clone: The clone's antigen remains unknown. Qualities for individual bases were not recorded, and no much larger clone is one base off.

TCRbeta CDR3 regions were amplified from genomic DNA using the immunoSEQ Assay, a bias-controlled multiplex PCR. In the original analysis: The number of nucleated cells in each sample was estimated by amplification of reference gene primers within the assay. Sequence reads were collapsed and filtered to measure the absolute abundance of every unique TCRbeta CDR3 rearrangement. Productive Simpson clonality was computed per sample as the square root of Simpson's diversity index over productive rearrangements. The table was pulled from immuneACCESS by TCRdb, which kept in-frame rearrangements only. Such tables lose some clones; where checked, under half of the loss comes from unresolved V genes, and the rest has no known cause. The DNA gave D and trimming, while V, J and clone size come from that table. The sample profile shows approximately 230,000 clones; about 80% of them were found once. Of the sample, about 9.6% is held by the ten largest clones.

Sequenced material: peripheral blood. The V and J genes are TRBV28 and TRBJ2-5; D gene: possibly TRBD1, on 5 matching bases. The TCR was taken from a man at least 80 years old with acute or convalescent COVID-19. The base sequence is TGTGCCAGCAGTACCGCCTCAGGGAAGGGCGAGACCCAGTACTTC. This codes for CASSTASGKGETQYF.